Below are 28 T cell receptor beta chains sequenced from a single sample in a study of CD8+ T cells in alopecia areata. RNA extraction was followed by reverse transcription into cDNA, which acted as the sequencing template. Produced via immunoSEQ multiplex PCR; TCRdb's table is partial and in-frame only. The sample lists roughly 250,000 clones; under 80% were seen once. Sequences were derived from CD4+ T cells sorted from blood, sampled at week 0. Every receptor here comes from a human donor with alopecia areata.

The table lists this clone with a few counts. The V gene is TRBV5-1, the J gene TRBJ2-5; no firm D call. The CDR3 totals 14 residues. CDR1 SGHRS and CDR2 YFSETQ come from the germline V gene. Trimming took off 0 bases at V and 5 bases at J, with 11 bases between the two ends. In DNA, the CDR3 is TGCGCCAGCAGCTTGGGGCCAGGCAGGGAGACCCAGTACTTC. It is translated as CASSLGPGRETQYF.

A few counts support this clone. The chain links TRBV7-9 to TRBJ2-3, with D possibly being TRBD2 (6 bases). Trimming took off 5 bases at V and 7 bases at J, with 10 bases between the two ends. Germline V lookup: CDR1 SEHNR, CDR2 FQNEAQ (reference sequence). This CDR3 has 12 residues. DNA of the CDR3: TGTGCCAGCAGCCGACGGGAGAATACGCAGTATTTT. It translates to CASSRRENTQYF.

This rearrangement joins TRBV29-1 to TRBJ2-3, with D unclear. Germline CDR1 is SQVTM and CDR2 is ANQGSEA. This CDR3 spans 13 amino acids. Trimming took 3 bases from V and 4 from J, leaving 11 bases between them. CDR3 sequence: CSVDKRGADTQYF. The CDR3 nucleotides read TGCAGCGTTGATAAACGTGGGGCAGATACGCAGTATTTT.

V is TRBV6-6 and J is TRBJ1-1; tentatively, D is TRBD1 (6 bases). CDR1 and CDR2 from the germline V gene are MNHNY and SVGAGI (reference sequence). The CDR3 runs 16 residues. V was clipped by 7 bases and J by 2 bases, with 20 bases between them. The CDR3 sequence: CASNDPPGAANTEAFF. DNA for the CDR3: TGTGCCAGCAACGACCCTCCGGGGGCAGCTAACACTGAAGCTTTCTTT.

The CDR3 DNA sequence: TGTGCCAGCAGCGCCGACACCACAGATACGCAGTATTTT. Protein: CASSADTTDTQYF. This rearrangement joins TRBV9 to TRBJ2-3; D not certain. Trimming pared 3 bases from V and 2 bases from J, leaving 7 bases between. This CDR3 has 13 residues. The V gene's germline CDR1 is SGDLS and CDR2 YYNGEE.

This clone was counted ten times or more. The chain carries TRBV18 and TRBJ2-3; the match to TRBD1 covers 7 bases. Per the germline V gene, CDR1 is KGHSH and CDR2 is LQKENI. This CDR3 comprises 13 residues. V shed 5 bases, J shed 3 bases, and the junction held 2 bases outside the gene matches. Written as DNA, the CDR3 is TGTGCCAGCTCAAGACAGGGAACAGATACGCAGTATTTT. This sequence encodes CASSRQGTDTQYF.

The CDR3 reads CSIRREGEKLFF. Written as DNA, the CDR3 is TGCAGCATCCGCCGAGAGGGTGAAAAACTGTTTTTT. This sequence joins TRBV29-1 and TRBJ1-4; unclear D gene. The CDR3 runs to 12 residues. The germline V gene encodes CDR1 SQVTM and CDR2 ANQGSEA. Trimming removed 8 bases from V and 7 bases from J, with 14 bases in between.

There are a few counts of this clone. Here the CDR3 reads CASSIPQGDQPQHF. The DNA of the CDR3 is TGTGCCAGTAGTATCCCGCAGGGGGATCAGCCCCAGCATTTT. The chain combines TRBV19 with TRBJ1-5; 7 bases match TRBD1. V gave up 3 bases and J gave up 5 bases; unmatched junction bases: 4. CDR1 is LNHDA, CDR2 SQIVND, per germline (reference sequence). There are 14 residues in the CDR3.

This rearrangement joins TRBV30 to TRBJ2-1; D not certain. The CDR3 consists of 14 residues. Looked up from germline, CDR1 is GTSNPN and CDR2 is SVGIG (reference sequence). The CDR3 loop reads CARRGPQPYNEQFF. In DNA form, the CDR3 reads TGTGCACGACGTGGTCCCCAACCCTACAATGAGCAGTTCTTC. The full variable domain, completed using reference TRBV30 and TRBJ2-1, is SQTIHQWPATLVQPVGSPLSLECTVEGTSNPNLYWYRQAAGRGLQLLFYSVGIGQISSEVPQNLSASRPQDRQFILSSKKLLLSDSGFYLCARRGPQPYNEQFFGPGTRLTVL.

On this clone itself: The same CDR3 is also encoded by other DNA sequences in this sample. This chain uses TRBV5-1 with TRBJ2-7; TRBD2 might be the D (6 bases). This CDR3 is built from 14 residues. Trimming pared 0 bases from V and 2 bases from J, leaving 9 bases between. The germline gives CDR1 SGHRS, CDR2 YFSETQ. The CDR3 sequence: CASSLDRGTYEQYF. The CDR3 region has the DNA TGCGCCAGCAGCTTGGACCGGGGGACCTACGAGCAGTACTTC. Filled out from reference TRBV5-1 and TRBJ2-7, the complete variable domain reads KAGVTQTPRYLIKTRGQQVTLSCSPISGHRSVSWYQQTPGQGLQFLFEYFSETQRNKGNFPGRFSGRQFSNSRSEMNVSTLELGDSALYLCASSLDRGTYEQYFGPGTRLTVT.

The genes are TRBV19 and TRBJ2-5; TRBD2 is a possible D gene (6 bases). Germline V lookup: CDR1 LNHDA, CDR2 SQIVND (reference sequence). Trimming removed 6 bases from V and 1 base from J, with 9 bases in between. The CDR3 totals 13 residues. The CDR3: CASSFSGQETQYF. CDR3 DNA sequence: TGTGCCAGTAGCTTTAGCGGCCAAGAGACCCAGTACTTC.

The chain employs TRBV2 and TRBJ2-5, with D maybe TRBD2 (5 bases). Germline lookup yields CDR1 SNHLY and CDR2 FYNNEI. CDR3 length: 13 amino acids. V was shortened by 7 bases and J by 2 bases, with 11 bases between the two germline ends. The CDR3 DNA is TGTGCCAGCATGAGGGCGGAGCAAGAGACCCAGTACTTC. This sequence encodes CASMRAEQETQYF.

CDR3 sequence: CAWSPYVGSTTTGELFF. The CDR3 DNA is TGTGCCTGGAGTCCGTACGTGGGATCCACGACCACCGGGGAGCTGTTTTTT. This chain joins TRBV30 and TRBJ2-2; no firm D call. The CDR3 loop spans 17 amino acids. CDR1 GTSNPN and CDR2 SVGIG come from the germline V gene (reference sequence). V was trimmed by 2 bases and J by 4 bases, leaving 20 bases between them.

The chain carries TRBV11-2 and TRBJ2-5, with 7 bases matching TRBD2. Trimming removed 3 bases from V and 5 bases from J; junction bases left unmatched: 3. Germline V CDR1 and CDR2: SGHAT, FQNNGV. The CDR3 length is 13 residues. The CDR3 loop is CASSFGRVETQYF. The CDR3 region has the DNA TGTGCCAGCAGCTTTGGGAGGGTGGAGACCCAGTACTTC.

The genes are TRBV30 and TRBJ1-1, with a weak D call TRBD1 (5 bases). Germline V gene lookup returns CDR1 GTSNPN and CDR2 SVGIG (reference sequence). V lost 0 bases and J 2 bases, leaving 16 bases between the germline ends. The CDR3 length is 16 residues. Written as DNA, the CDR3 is TGTGCCTGGAGTGTACGGCGGGGGTTACTAAACACTGAAGCTTTCTTT. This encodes CAWSVRRGLLNTEAFF.

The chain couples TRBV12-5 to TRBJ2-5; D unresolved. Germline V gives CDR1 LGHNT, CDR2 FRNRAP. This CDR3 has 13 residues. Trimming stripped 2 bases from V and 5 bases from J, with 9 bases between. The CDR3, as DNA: TGTGCTAGTGGTTTGTACCCAACGGAGACCCAGTACTTC. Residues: CASGLYPTETQYF. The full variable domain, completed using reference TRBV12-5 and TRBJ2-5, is DARVTQTPRHKVTEMGQEVTMRCQPILGHNTVFWYRQTMMQGLELLAYFRNRAPLDDSGMPKDRFSAEMPDATLATLKIQPSEPRDSAVYFCASGLYPTETQYFGPGTRLLVL.

CDR3 nucleotide sequence: TGCAGCGCCTCTGCCAACCCCTACGAGCAGTACTTC. It is translated as CSASANPYEQYF. This chain uses TRBV29-1 with TRBJ2-7, with D unclear. CDR1 and CDR2 from the germline V gene are SQVTM and ANQGSEA. The V gene lost 7 bases and the J gene lost 2 bases, with 12 bases spanning the gap. The CDR3 covers 12 residues.

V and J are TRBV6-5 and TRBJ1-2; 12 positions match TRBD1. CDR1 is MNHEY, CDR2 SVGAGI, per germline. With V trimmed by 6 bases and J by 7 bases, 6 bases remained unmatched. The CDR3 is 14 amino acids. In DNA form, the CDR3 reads TGTGCCAGCAGGGGACAGGGGGCGCAAAGTGGCTACACCTTC. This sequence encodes CASRGQGAQSGYTF.

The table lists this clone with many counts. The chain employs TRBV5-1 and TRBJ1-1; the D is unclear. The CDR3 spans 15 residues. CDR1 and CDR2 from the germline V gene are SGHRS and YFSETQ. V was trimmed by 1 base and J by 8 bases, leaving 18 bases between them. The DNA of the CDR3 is TGCGCCAGCAGCTTGTTTTCGGGTGCCCTAGGAGAAGCTTTCTTT. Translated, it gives CASSLFSGALGEAFF. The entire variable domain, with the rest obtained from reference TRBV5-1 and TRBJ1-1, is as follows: KAGVTQTPRYLIKTRGQQVTLSCSPISGHRSVSWYQQTPGQGLQFLFEYFSETQRNKGNFPGRFSGRQFSNSRSEMNVSTLELGDSALYLCASSLFSGALGEAFFGQGTRLTVV.

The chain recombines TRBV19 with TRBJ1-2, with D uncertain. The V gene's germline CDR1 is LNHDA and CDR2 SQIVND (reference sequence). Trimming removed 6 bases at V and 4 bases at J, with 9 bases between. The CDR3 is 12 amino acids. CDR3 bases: TGTGCCAGTAGAGGTGCACTCTATGGCTACACCTTC. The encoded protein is CASRGALYGYTF.

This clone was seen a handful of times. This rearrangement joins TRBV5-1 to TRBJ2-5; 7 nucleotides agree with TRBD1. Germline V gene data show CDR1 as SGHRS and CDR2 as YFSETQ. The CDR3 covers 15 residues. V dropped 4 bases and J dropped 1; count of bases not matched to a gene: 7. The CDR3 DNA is TGCGCCAGCAGCACCGGGACAGTCGCCCAAGAGACCCAGTACTTC. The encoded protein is CASSTGTVAQETQYF.

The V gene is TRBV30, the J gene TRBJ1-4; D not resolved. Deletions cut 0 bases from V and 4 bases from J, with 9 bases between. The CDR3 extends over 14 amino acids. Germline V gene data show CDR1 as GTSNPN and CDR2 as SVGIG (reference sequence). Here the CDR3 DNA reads TGTGCCTGGAGTGTAAGGACCATTAATGAAAAACTGTTTTTT. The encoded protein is CAWSVRTINEKLFF.

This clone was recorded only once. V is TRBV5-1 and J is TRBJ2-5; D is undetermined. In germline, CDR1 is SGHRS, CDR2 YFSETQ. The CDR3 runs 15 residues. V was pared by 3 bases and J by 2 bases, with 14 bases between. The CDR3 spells CASSSFSMGQETQYF. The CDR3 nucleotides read TGCGCCAGCAGCTCCTTCTCGATGGGGCAAGAGACCCAGTACTTC.

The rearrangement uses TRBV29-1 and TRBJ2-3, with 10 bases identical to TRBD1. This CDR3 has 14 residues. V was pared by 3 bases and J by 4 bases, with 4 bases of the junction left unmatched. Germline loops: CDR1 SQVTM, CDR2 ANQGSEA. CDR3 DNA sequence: TGCAGCGTTGACAGGGGGACAGGGGCAGATACGCAGTATTTT. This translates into CSVDRGTGADTQYF.

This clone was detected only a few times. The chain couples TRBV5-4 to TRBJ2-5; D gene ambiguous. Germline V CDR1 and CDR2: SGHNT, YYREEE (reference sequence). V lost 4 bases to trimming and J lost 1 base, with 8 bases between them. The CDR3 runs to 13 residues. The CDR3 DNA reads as TGTGCCAGCAGCACGGAGTCCCAAGAGACCCAGTACTTC. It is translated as CASSTESQETQYF.

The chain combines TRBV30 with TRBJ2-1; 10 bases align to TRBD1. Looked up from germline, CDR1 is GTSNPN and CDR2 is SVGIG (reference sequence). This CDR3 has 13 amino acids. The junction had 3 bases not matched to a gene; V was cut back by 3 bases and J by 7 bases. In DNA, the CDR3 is TGTGCCTGGAGACGGACAGGGGGGAATGAGCAGTTCTTC. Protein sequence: CAWRRTGGNEQFF.

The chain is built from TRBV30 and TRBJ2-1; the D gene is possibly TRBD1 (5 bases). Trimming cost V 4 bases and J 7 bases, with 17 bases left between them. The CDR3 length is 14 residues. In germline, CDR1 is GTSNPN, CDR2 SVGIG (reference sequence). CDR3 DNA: TGTGCCTGGAACAGTCTGGGGCCAAGGAATGAGCAGTTCTTC. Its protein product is CAWNSLGPRNEQFF.

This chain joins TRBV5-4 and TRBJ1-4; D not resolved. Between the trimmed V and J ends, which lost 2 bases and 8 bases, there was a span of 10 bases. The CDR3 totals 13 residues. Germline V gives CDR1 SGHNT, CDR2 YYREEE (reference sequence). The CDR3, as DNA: TGTGCCAGCAGCTTCGGGGATCGGGAAAAACTGTTTTTT. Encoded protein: CASSFGDREKLFF.